This T cell receptor beta chain was sequenced in a study of human T cells and chemical hapten exposure. Across the study: The study traced per-sample TCR yield variation mainly to small differences in pooled library volumes.

The sample holds many counts of this clonotype. Its antigen remains unknown. During construction of the library, unique molecular identifiers were attached to individual cDNA molecules for quantitative, reproducible TCR counting. Authors' analysis steps: There were a median of roughly 100,000 TCRs per sample, with a range from about 23,224 to 690,600. TCRdb recomputed calls from the 5' RACE reads with MiXCR, one row per CDR3 protein. These V and J calls originate from TCRdb's pipeline instead of the authors' own analysis. This table holds about 140,000 distinct CDR3 sequences, 3.5% to 5% found once. This CDR3 has 14 residues. After removal of 3 bases from V and 9 bases from J, the junction contained 8 bases not matched to a gene. Study-wide results and limits: Sensitizing to DPC left TCRs with a frequency above 1 in 1000 unaltered.

Before extraction, the whole blood was not fractionated, and total RNA was taken from it. The source is a female donor in good health. The rearrangement uses TRBV12-3 or TRBV12-4 and TRBJ2-1; 7 bases map to TRBD2. Written as DNA, the CDR3 is TGTGCCAGCAGTTTCTTCGGGGGGAATGGTGAGCAGTTCTTC. The encoded protein is CASSFFGGNGEQFF.